The 21 T cell receptor beta chains presented below share a single source sample, sequenced in a study of blood T cell repertoires in COVID-19. TCRdb's copy holds only in-frame clones and misses some; the assay was immunoSEQ multiplex PCR. The profile shows under 150,000 clones, just under 90% of them singletons. Specimen: peripheral blood. The receptors originated from a woman aged 40 to 50 with acute or convalescent COVID-19.

This clone was seen just once. The rearrangement links TRBV7-9 to TRBJ1-5, with unresolved D. This CDR3 has 13 amino acids. The ends were cut back, 6 bases at V and 6 bases at J, with 12 bases in the middle. Germline CDR1 and CDR2: SEHNR and FQNEAQ (reference sequence). Here the CDR3 reads CASSPRSGQPQHF. CDR3 bases: TGTGCCAGCAGTCCCCGATCGGGTCAGCCCCAGCATTTT.

The table lists this clone with a count of one. The chain has TRBV7-2 and TRBJ2-7; D unclear. Germline assignment: CDR1 SGHTA and CDR2 FQGNSA. The germline V and J ends were trimmed by 1 base and 3 bases, with 7 bases remaining between them. CDR3 length: 13 amino acids. CDR3 loop: CASSLGGYYEQYF. For the CDR3, the DNA is TGTGCCAGCAGCTTAGGAGGCTACTACGAGCAGTACTTC.

This clone has only a few counts. The chain is built from TRBV16 and TRBJ1-2, with 10 bases matching TRBD1. The CDR3 runs to 15 residues. The germline gives CDR1 KGHSY, CDR2 FQNENV. V trimming: 2 bases; J trimming: 0 bases; junction bases outside the gene matches: 0. The CDR3 protein is CASSQGQGANYGYTF. The CDR3 coding sequence is TGTGCCAGCAGCCAAGGACAGGGGGCTAACTATGGCTACACCTTC. Variable domain in full (rest from reference TRBV16 and TRBJ1-2): GEEVAQTPKHLVRGEGQKAKLYCAPIKGHSYVFWYQQVLKNEFKFLISFQNENVFDETGMPKERFSAKCLPNSPCSLEIQATKLEDSAVYFCASSQGQGANYGYTFGSGTRLTVV.

This clone was seen a few times. The chain is built from TRBV10-3 and TRBJ1-1, with D unclear. The CDR3 has 14 amino acids. Germline CDR1 reads ENHRY; CDR2 reads SYGVKD. The ends were cut back, 7 bases at V and 4 bases at J, with 16 bases in the middle. The CDR3 here is CAIKDPRKTTEAFF. The DNA for the CDR3 is TGTGCCATCAAAGACCCGAGGAAGACCACTGAAGCTTTCTTT.

The chain has TRBV7-9 and TRBJ2-7; the D is unclear. Per germline, CDR1 SEHNR and CDR2 FQNEAQ (reference sequence). This CDR3 is built from 12 residues. The V end was cut by 1 base, the J end by 3 bases, with 4 bases between. The CDR3 DNA reads as TGTGCCAGCAGCTTAGATAACTACGAGCAGTACTTC. Its translation is CASSLDNYEQYF.

The J gene is TRBJ2-1, the V gene TRBV30; 12 positions agree with TRBD2. V shed 0 bases and J 6 bases; nucleotides not matched to a gene: 3. This CDR3 spans 15 amino acids. Germline V gives CDR1 GTSNPN, CDR2 SVGIG (reference sequence). Here the CDR3 DNA reads TGTGCCTGGAGTGTAGCGGGACTAGCGGGCAATGAGCAGTTCTTC. This gives the protein CAWSVAGLAGNEQFF.

The sample holds one count of this clone. V is TRBV11-3 and J is TRBJ2-5, with a possible D match to TRBD2 (5 bases). The CDR3 is 15 residues long. Germline values: CDR1 SGHNT, CDR2 YENEEA. The V gene lost 5 bases and the J gene lost 5 bases, with 18 bases spanning the gap. This CDR3 is CASSPGERAVETQYF. As DNA, the CDR3 is TGTGCCAGCAGCCCCGGGGAGAGGGCGGTGGAGACCCAGTACTTC. Full variable domain (outside the CDR3, taken from reference TRBV11-3 and TRBJ2-5): EAGVVQSPRYKIIEKKQPVAFWCNPISGHNTLYWYLQNLGQGPELLIRYENEEAVDDSQLPKDRFSAERLKGVDSTLKIQPAELGDSAVYLCASSPGERAVETQYFGPGTRLLVL.

The chain employs TRBV2 and TRBJ1-1, with D perhaps TRBD1 (5 bases). Trimming removed 6 bases from V and 5 bases from J, with 16 bases in between. Germline CDR1 is SNHLY and CDR2 is FYNNEI. This CDR3 contains 14 residues. The CDR3 spells CASRGRGGGTEAFF. CDR3 DNA sequence: TGTGCCAGCAGGGGCCGCGGGGGGGGAACTGAAGCTTTCTTT.

The V call is TRBV7-6, the J call TRBJ2-3, with 8 bases identical to TRBD1. The CDR3 totals 15 residues. With 6 bases clipped from V and 6 bases from J, the junction kept 11 bases outside the gene matches. The V gene's germline CDR1 is SGHVS and CDR2 FNYEAQ. Here the CDR3 reads CASRPTSGGADTQYF. In nucleotides, the CDR3 is TGTGCCAGCAGACCCACCTCAGGGGGCGCGGATACGCAGTATTTT. Together with reference TRBV7-6 and TRBJ2-3, the CDR3 gives the full variable domain: GAGVSQSPRYKVTKRGQDVALRCDPISGHVSLYWYRQALGQGPEFLTYFNYEAQQDKSGLPNDRFSAERPEGSISTLTIQRTEQRDSAMYRCASRPTSGGADTQYFGPGTRLTVL.

The gene calls are TRBV30 and TRBJ2-4, with TRBD1 matching 9 bases. Germline V gene lookup returns CDR1 GTSNPN and CDR2 SVGIG (reference sequence). The CDR3 consists of 15 residues. Losses at the gene ends were 1 base for V and 7 bases for J; bases not matched to a gene: 8. The CDR3 spells CAWSGKGQGWNIQYF. Written as DNA, the CDR3 is TGTGCCTGGAGTGGGAAGGGACAGGGCTGGAACATTCAGTACTTC.

The rearrangement links TRBV5-6 to TRBJ1-1; TRBD1 aligns across 7 bases. The CDR3 loop spans 14 amino acids. Germline V gene sequence: CDR1 SGHDT, CDR2 YYEEEE. V shed 1 base and J 4 bases; nucleotides not matched to a gene: 4. The CDR3 DNA is TGTGCCAGCAGCTTGAGGGGGCCGGTCACTGAAGCTTTCTTT. Translation: CASSLRGPVTEAFF.

A few counts support this clone. Germline is not matched at one junction end, which may reflect a read error. The chain links TRBV7-7 to TRBJ2-1; 8 positions match TRBD1. The CDR3 has 15 residues. The germline CDR1 and CDR2 sequences are SSHAT and FNYEAQ (reference sequence). This CDR3 reads CASSLDRGNYNEQFF. CDR3 nucleotide sequence: TGTGCTAGCAGCTTAGACAGGGGAAATTACAATGAGCAGTTCTTC.

This sequence joins TRBV5-5 and TRBJ2-2; perhaps TRBD1 as D (5 bases). This CDR3 has 14 residues. Trimming left V 0 bases short and J 4 bases short, with 7 bases between. The germline V gene encodes CDR1 SGHKS and CDR2 YYEKEE (reference sequence). CDR3 sequence reads: CASSLGQTTGELFF. As DNA, the CDR3 is TGTGCCAGCAGCTTGGGACAGACCACCGGGGAGCTGTTTTTT.

This clone was detected a few times. The chain employs TRBV3-1 (or the pseudogene TRBV3-2) and TRBJ1-4; no clear D. Germline CDR1 and CDR2: LGHDT and YNNKEL (reference sequence). V lost 4 bases to trimming and J lost 0 bases, with 12 bases between them. CDR3 length equals 16 residues. CDR3 sequence: CASSPRIGATNEKLFF. The CDR3 DNA reads TGTGCCAGCAGCCCTAGAATCGGAGCAACTAATGAAAAACTGTTTTTT.

This chain links TRBV5-4 with TRBJ2-3; TRBD2 might be the D (6 bases). Trimming took off 0 bases at V and 5 bases at J, with 22 bases between the two ends. The CDR3 is made up of 18 amino acids. The germline V gene encodes CDR1 SGHNT and CDR2 YYREEE (reference sequence). Written as DNA, the CDR3 is TGTGCCAGCAGCTTGGCGACTAGTCGGGTGTACGTCCTAGATACGCAGTATTTT. Amino acid sequence: CASSLATSRVYVLDTQYF.

The rearrangement joins TRBV9 to TRBJ2-7, with D perhaps TRBD1 (5 bases). Trimming left V 3 bases short and J 2 bases short, with 15 bases between. CDR3 length: 15 amino acids. Germline V CDR1 and CDR2: SGDLS, YYNGEE. CDR3 in amino acids: CASSEGGGHTYEQYF. For the CDR3, the DNA is TGTGCCAGCAGCGAGGGCGGCGGACATACCTACGAGCAGTACTTC.

The DNA of the CDR3 is TGTGCCAGCAGCTTGGCAGACTATGGCTACACCTTC. It specifies CASSLADYGYTF. The chain carries TRBV5-8 and TRBJ1-2; D ambiguous. The CDR3 is made up of 12 amino acids. Trimming cost V 0 bases and J 3 bases, with 3 bases left between them. The germline V gene encodes CDR1 SGHTS and CDR2 YDEGEE.

To note about this clone: The same CDR3 can be traced to other DNA sequences in this sample. The chain has TRBV6-5 and TRBJ1-5; weak D call: TRBD1 (6 bases). CDR1 is MNHEY, CDR2 SVGAGI, per germline. V lost 2 bases and J lost 7, with 15 bases in between. CDR3 length: 15 amino acids. CDR3 bases: TGTGCCAGCAGTTACGGCAGGGGCCTGGGGCAGCCCCAGCATTTT. The encoded protein is CASSYGRGLGQPQHF.

The gene calls are TRBV5-1 and TRBJ2-3; perhaps TRBD2 as D (5 bases). The germline V and J ends were trimmed by 4 bases and 7 bases, with 10 bases remaining between them. Germline CDR1 SGHRS, CDR2 YFSETQ. The CDR3 covers 12 residues. The chain's CDR3 is CASSLQDYTQYF. The CDR3 coding sequence is TGCGCCAGCAGCCTTCAGGACTATACGCAGTATTTT.

The table lists this clone with a few counts. This chain connects TRBV30 to TRBJ1-6, with D perhaps matching TRBD1 (6 bases). CDR1 and CDR2 from the germline V gene are GTSNPN and SVGIG (reference sequence). The V end was cut by 0 bases, the J end by 6 bases, with 15 bases between. The CDR3 has 16 amino acids. CDR3 residues: CAWSVRGRIGNSPLHF. The DNA for the CDR3 is TGTGCCTGGAGTGTAAGGGGGAGAATAGGTAATTCACCCCTCCACTTT.

This clone came up a few times. The rearrangement links TRBV4-3 to TRBJ2-2; 13 bases fit TRBD2. V was clipped by 0 bases and J by 8 bases; unmatched bases: 12. This CDR3 has 19 amino acids. Per the germline V gene, CDR1 is LGHNA and CDR2 is YSLEER. In DNA, the CDR3 is TGCGCCAGCAGCCAAGATTCCGCGGGACTAGCGGGAAACGGAGGGGAGCTGTTTTTT. Its protein is CASSQDSAGLAGNGGELFF.